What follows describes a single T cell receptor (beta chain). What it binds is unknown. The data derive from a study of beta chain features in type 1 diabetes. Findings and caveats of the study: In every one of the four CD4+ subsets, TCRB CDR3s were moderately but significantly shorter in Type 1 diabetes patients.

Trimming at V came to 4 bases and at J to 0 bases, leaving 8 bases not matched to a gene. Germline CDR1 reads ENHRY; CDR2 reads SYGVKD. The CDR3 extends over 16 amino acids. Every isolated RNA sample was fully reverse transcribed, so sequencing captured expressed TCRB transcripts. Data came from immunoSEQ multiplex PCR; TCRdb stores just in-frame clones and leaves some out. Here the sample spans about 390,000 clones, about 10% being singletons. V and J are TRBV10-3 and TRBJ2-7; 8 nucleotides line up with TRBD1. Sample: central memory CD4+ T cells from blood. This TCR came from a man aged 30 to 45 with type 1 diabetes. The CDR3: CAISGPRGLNSYEQYF. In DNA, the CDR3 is TGTGCCATCAGTGGGCCCAGGGGGCTTAACTCCTACGAGCAGTACTTC.